This T cell receptor beta chain was profiled in a study of blood T cell repertoires in COVID-19. Generated by immunoSEQ multiplex PCR, the TCRdb table keeps only in-frame clones and is missing some. The repertoire holds 130,000 to 150,000 clones, with roughly 85% as singletons. Only one count was recorded for this clone. The germline gives CDR1 SGHRS, CDR2 YFSETQ. With 1 base removed from V and 10 bases from J, the gap between germline ends came to 12 bases. The CDR3 sequence is 14 residues long. Material: peripheral blood. The TCR originated in a man in his 60s with acute or convalescent COVID-19. The chain carries TRBV5-1 and TRBJ1-6; D unclear. CDR3 in DNA: TGCGCCAGCAGCTTGTTCGGAGAGGCCTCACCCCTCCACTTT. Translated: CASSLFGEASPLHF.